This T cell receptor (beta chain) was documented in a study of cytotoxic CD8 clonotypes in ibrutinib-treated CLL. Across the study: Of a cohort that held 11 to 12 relapsed/refractory and roughly 14 treatment-naive patients, fewer than 18 were IGHV unmutated. Overall study results and limits: Private clonotypes, not public ones, expanded at ibrutinib response.

Clones were sequenced by immunoSEQ multiplex PCR, and TCRdb holds only the in-frame ones, with some missing. The table lists roughly 300,000 clones, roughly four fifths of them singletons. With V trimmed by 6 bases and J by 5 bases, 6 bases remained unmatched. Germline CDR1 is MNHEY and CDR2 is SVGAGI. CDR3 length: 15 amino acids. This clone was seen once. Antigen specificity is unknown. The V and J genes are TRBV6-5 and TRBJ1-5; 11 bases align to TRBD1. The clonotype comes from a human donor with chronic lymphocytic leukemia. The sequencing here drew on PBMCs, taken at disease progression, from a patient treated with ibrutinib. In nucleotides, the CDR3 is TGTGCCAGCAGACGGACAGGGGGCGGAGATCAGCCCCAGCATTTT. The encoded protein is CASRRTGGGDQPQHF.